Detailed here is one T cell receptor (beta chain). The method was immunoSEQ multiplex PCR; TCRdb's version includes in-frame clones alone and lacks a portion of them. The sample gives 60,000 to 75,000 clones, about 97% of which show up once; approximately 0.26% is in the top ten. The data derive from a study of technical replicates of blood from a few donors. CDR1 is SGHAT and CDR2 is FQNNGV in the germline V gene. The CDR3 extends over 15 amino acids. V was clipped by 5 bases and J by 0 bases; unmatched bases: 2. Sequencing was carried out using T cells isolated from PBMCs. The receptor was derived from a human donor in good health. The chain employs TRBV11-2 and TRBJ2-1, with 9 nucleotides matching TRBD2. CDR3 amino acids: CASSLSGSSYNEQFF. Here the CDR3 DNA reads TGTGCCAGCAGCCTTAGCGGGAGCTCCTACAATGAGCAGTTCTTC. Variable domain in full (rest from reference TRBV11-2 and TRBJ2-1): EAGVAQSPRYKIIEKRQSVAFWCNPISGHATLYWYQQILGQGPKLLIQFQNNGVVDDSQLPKDRFSAERLKGVDSTLKIQPAKLEDSAVYLCASSLSGSSYNEQFFGPGTRLTVL.